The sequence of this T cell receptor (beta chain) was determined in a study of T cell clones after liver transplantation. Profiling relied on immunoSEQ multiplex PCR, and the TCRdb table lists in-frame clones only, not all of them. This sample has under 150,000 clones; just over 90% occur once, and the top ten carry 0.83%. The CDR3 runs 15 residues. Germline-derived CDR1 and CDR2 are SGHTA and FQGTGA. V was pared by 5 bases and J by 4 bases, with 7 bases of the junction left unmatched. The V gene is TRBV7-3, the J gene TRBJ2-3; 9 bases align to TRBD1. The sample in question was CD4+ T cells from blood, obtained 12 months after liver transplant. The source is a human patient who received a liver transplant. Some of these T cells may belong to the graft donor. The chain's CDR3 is CASSQPGTGSDTQYF. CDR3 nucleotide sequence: TGTGCCAGCAGCCAACCCGGGACAGGGTCAGATACGCAGTATTTT. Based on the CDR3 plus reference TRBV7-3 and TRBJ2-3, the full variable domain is GAGVSQTPSNKVTEKGKYVELRCDPISGHTALYWYRQSLGQGPEFLIYFQGTGAADDSGLPNDRFFAVRPEGSVSTLKIQRTERGDSAVYLCASSQPGTGSDTQYFGPGTRLTVL.